This T cell receptor (beta chain) came from a study of T cells in Graves' hyperthyroidism and ophthalmopathy. Study-wide background: Staff took peripheral blood when the initial diagnosis was made, before any treatment began. The study's findings and limits: Ophthalmopathy was model-predicted a median around 6.1 months pre-onset.

Ten or more counts support this clonotype. The antigen is unknown. The CDR3 has 13 amino acids. In germline, CDR1 is SGHTA, CDR2 FQGTGA. Trimming pared 5 bases from V and 5 bases from J, leaving 13 bases between. Amplified regions were TCR beta CDR3 sequences from RNA transcripts. In the first-round RT-PCR of the TCR CDR3, the HTBI primer set was used. TCRdb redid the calling of the multiplex PCR reads with MiXCR, one entry per CDR3 protein. In the table there are about 420,000 distinct CDR3 sequences, approximately 13% of which are singletons. What was sequenced was blood. The rearrangement joins TRBV7-3 to TRBJ2-7, with a tentative D call TRBD2 (7 bases). The receptor's source is a woman under 30 with Graves' hyperthyroidism. Here the CDR3 DNA reads TGTGCCAGCAGCCAAGGGGGGGCAGACGAGCAGTACTTC. Its protein product is CASSQGGADEQYF.